These 7 T cell receptor beta chains were all obtained from the same sample, sequenced in a study of cytomegalovirus exposure and HLA in healthy donors (TCRdb year 2017). Library method: the immunoSEQ multiplex PCR assay. A mixture of 60 forward primers for TCR Vbeta segments and 13 reverse primers for TCR Jbeta segments was used in the multiplex PCR. This immuneACCESS table, as held by TCRdb, lists in-frame sequences with V and J called but not all clones. Of the missing ones, under half trace to an unresolved V gene in checked studies; the others have no known cause. The sample includes some 100,000 clones, with about four fifths observed a single time. The top ten constitute around 2.3% of the sample. Material: PBMCs. The receptors were sampled from a man aged 18 to 30 in good health and CMV-seronegative.

The chain links TRBV4-1 to TRBJ2-7, with TRBD2 matching 10 bases. Germline assignment: CDR1 MGHRA and CDR2 YSYEKL. This CDR3 comprises 15 residues. The trim removed 0 bases at V and 4 bases at J, leaving 3 bases unmatched. The CDR3 loop is CASSQETSGAYEQYF. The CDR3 DNA reads TGCGCCAGCAGCCAAGAAACTAGCGGGGCTTACGAGCAGTACTTC.

The chain links TRBV5-5 to TRBJ1-5; D may be TRBD1 (6 bases). This CDR3 spans 16 amino acids. Germline lookup yields CDR1 SGHKS and CDR2 YYEKEE (reference sequence). Trimming took off 2 bases at V and 0 bases at J, with 12 bases between the two ends. The CDR3 region has the DNA TGTGCCAGCAGCTTTGAGTTCAGGGGTAGCAATCAGCCCCAGCATTTT. Translation gives CASSFEFRGSNQPQHF.

The rearrangement uses TRBV5-1 and TRBJ1-1, with 7 bases that match TRBD1. Trimming removed 6 bases from V and 3 bases from J; junction bases left unmatched: 17. There are 17 residues in the CDR3. Germline V gene sequence: CDR1 SGHRS, CDR2 YFSETQ. CDR3 coding DNA: TGCGCCAGCACCCGAGGGTCCAGGGGGGAAAGTTACACTGAAGCTTTCTTT. This encodes CASTRGSRGESYTEAFF. Drawing the rest from reference TRBV5-1 and TRBJ1-1, the complete variable domain is KAGVTQTPRYLIKTRGQQVTLSCSPISGHRSVSWYQQTPGQGLQFLFEYFSETQRNKGNFPGRFSGRQFSNSRSEMNVSTLELGDSALYLCASTRGSRGESYTEAFFGQGTRLTVV.

V gene TRBV25-1 combines with J gene TRBJ2-7, with TRBD2 identical over 7 bases. The CDR3 is 13 amino acids. J was trimmed by 0 bases and V by 6 bases; bases with no gene match: 2. CDR1 and CDR2 from the germline V gene are MGHDK and SYGVNS. Written as DNA, the CDR3 is TGTGCCAGCAGGACTAGCAGCTCCTACGAGCAGTACTTC. Its protein product is CASRTSSSYEQYF.

The gene calls are TRBV6-6 and TRBJ1-2; D is unresolved. The CDR3 spans 14 residues. From germline, CDR1 is MNHNY and CDR2 SVGAGI (reference sequence). Between the trimmed V and J ends, which lost 2 bases and 3 bases, there was a span of 10 bases. The chain's CDR3 is CASSYGDGDYGYTF. The CDR3 DNA is TGTGCCAGCAGTTACGGAGACGGAGACTATGGCTACACCTTC.

The rearrangement uses TRBV7-8 and TRBJ1-1; D perhaps matches TRBD1 (5 bases). Germline assignment: CDR1 SGHVS and CDR2 FQNEAQ. There are 15 residues in the CDR3. V was clipped by 3 bases and J by 6 bases, with 17 bases between them. The chain's CDR3 is CASSFVQGGVAEAFF. DNA for the CDR3: TGTGCCAGCAGCTTCGTGCAGGGTGGCGTGGCTGAAGCTTTCTTT.

This rearrangement joins TRBV6-5 to TRBJ1-2, with a tentative D call TRBD1 (5 bases). Trimming took 2 bases from V and 6 from J, leaving 7 bases between them. The CDR3 runs 12 residues. Germline assignment: CDR1 MNHEY and CDR2 SVGAGI. Here the CDR3 reads CASSYPGNGYTF. CDR3 bases: TGTGCCAGCAGTTACCCAGGGAATGGCTACACCTTC.